Detailed here is one TCR beta chain. The data originate from a study of OX40 agonist ivuxolimab in advanced cancers. Study-level information: Each patient was given ivuxolimab into a vein every 2 weeks, at 0.01 to 10 mg/kg. Subjects had a mean age of approximately 60 years, with a range of about 23 to 90; 82.7% were male.

Sequenced by immunoSEQ multiplex PCR; TCRdb stores in-frame clones only, minus some. The table shows tens of thousands of clones, with approximately 86% occurring only once. Germline V gene data show CDR1 as SGHRS and CDR2 as YFSETQ. The CDR3 has 17 residues. Trimming removed 3 bases from V and 9 bases from J; junction bases left unmatched: 12. This sequence was found in an adult with an advanced solid tumor such as melanoma, head and neck, liver or kidney cancer. The rearrangement uses TRBV5-1 and TRBJ2-1; 13 bases match TRBD2. Material: CD4+ or CD8+ T cells sorted from blood, obtained in a trial of the OX40 agonist ivuxolimab. The CDR3 bases are TGCGCCAGCAGCTACCGGGGACTAGCGGGAAGTATACGTGAGCAGTTCTTC. Protein sequence: CASSYRGLAGSIREQFF.